Shown below are 9 T cell receptor beta chains from a single sample sequenced in a study of blood T cell repertoires in COVID-19. Here immunoSEQ multiplex PCR was the method, and the copy in TCRdb shows in-frame clones only, minus some. This sample has roughly 32,000 clones, with 75% found just once. Sequenced input: peripheral blood. These receptors all come from a man at least 80 years old with active or convalescent COVID-19.

CDR3 region: CASRGAEGARNEQFF. DNA of the CDR3: TGTGCCAGCAGAGGCGCGGAGGGGGCTAGGAATGAGCAGTTCTTC. The rearrangement uses TRBV27 and TRBJ2-1, with D possibly being TRBD1 (7 bases). Trimming removed 6 bases at V and 7 bases at J, with 19 bases between. The CDR3 runs 15 residues. Germline CDR1 reads MNHEY; CDR2 reads SMNVEV (reference sequence).

CDR3 sequence: CAWSESGDNYGYTF. The CDR3 bases are TGTGCCTGGAGTGAGTCAGGGGATAACTATGGCTACACCTTC. The genes are TRBV30 and TRBJ1-2, with a possible D match to TRBD1 (6 bases). The CDR3 is 14 residues long. Trimming removed 1 base from V and 1 base from J, with 10 bases in between. In germline, CDR1 is GTSNPN, CDR2 SVGIG (reference sequence).

The V call is TRBV9, the J call TRBJ2-1; the D is unclear. V was trimmed by 3 bases and J by 6 bases, leaving 13 bases between them. CDR1 is SGDLS, CDR2 YYNGEE, per germline. The CDR3 has 14 amino acids. The CDR3 DNA reads TGTGCCAGCAGCGCCTCCGGTCGGGTCAATGAGCAGTTCTTC. It specifies CASSASGRVNEQFF.

J is TRBJ2-1 and V is TRBV15; tentatively, D is TRBD1 (5 bases). This CDR3 region has 13 residues. The V and J ends lost 7 bases and 6 bases respectively, with 13 bases between them. Germline CDR1 and CDR2: LNHNV and YYDKDF (reference sequence). The chain's CDR3 is CATTYRSANEQFF. In DNA form, the CDR3 reads TGTGCCACCACCTACAGGAGTGCCAATGAGCAGTTCTTC.

The rearrangement uses TRBV10-3 and TRBJ1-5; D perhaps matches TRBD1 (6 bases). Per the germline V gene, CDR1 is ENHRY and CDR2 is SYGVKD. Trimming shortened V by 10 bases and J by 3 bases, and 19 bases separated the two germline ends. The CDR3 contains 15 residues. In nucleotides, the CDR3 is TGTGCCACCCGACTGACCGGACAGTTCAATCAGCCCCAGCATTTT. Protein product: CATRLTGQFNQPQHF.

V usage is TRBV6-1 and J usage is TRBJ2-5, with D tentatively TRBD1 (5 bases). Germline assignment: CDR1 MNHNS and CDR2 SASEGT. V was pared by 3 bases and J by 5 bases, with 10 bases between. The CDR3 has 13 amino acids. CDR3 DNA: TGTGCCAGCAGTGACCGACAGAAGGAGACCCAGTACTTC. It translates to CASSDRQKETQYF.

To note about this clone: The junction differs from germline at one of its ends, possibly a read error. This chain uses TRBV11-2 with TRBJ2-4; 8 bases align to TRBD1. The germline V gene has CDR1 SGHAT and CDR2 FQNNGV. The CDR3 loop spans 15 amino acids. The CDR3 coding sequence is TGTGCCAGCAGCTTAGGAGCTCTGCAGGGGGCGAGTTTGTGCTTC. Protein: CASSLGALQGASLCF.

V and J are TRBV5-1 and TRBJ1-1; D unresolved. Germline V gives CDR1 SGHRS, CDR2 YFSETQ. This CDR3 region has 13 residues. V lost 5 bases, J lost 1 base, and 9 bases lay in between. The CDR3 sequence: CASSVTSNTEAFF. The CDR3 DNA follows: TGCGCCAGCAGTGTCACATCGAACACTGAAGCTTTCTTT.

DNA for the CDR3: TGTGCCAGCAGTCCCCTTCTGGGACAACACACCGGGGAGCTGTTTTTT. The encoded protein is CASSPLLGQHTGELFF. This chain links TRBV28 with TRBJ2-2, with a weak D call TRBD1 (6 bases). V lost 5 bases to trimming and J lost 3 bases, with 16 bases between them. The CDR3 runs 16 residues. Germline CDR1 MDHEN, CDR2 SYDVKM.